The 7 T cell receptor beta chains in this list originate from one sample, sequenced in a study of blood T cells in healthy people across ages. With a J-beta primer mix and a sample-barcoded 5' primer, a second PCR ran 7 to 11 cycles. TCRdb reprocessed the 5' RACE reads with MiXCR, giving one entry per CDR3 protein. This table holds roughly 2 million distinct CDR3 sequences, roughly 50% found once. Sequencing used blood. These receptors all stem from a woman aged 35 to 49 in good health.

This chain links TRBV20-1 with TRBJ1-2; TRBD1 might be the D (5 bases). The germline CDR1 and CDR2 sequences are DFQATT and SNEGSKA (reference sequence). V dropped 3 bases and J dropped 4 bases, with 12 bases sitting between them. CDR3 length equals 13 residues. The DNA for the CDR3 is TGCAGTGCTAGGGCAGGGTATGGCTATGGCTACACCTTC. Residues: CSARAGYGYGYTF.

The chain is built from TRBV20-1 and TRBJ2-1; D may match TRBD1 or TRBD2 (5 bases each). Germline V gene data show CDR1 as DFQATT and CDR2 as SNEGSKA (reference sequence). This CDR3 spans 12 amino acids. V lost 7 bases and J lost 6, with 13 bases in between. The CDR3 protein is CSVQTGPNEQFF. In nucleotides, the CDR3 is TGCAGTGTTCAGACGGGACCCAATGAGCAGTTCTTC.

The chain carries TRBV27 and TRBJ1-2; TRBD1 matches 10 bases. Germline V gene sequence: CDR1 MNHEY, CDR2 SMNVEV (reference sequence). The CDR3 sequence is 18 residues long. V was pared by 5 bases and J by 4 bases, with 16 bases of the junction left unmatched. CDR3 bases: TGTGCCAGCAGTCCTTGGGGACAGGGGAAGAATGGGGCCTATGGCTACACCTTC. Its translation is CASSPWGQGKNGAYGYTF.

This clonotype was found many times. The chain is built from TRBV4-2 and TRBJ2-1, with no clear D. The CDR3 has 14 residues. Trimming removed 1 base from V and 7 bases from J, with 11 bases in between. Per the germline V gene, CDR1 is LGHNA and CDR2 is YNFKEQ. Here the CDR3 reads CASSQGQLPNEQFF. CDR3 nucleotide sequence: TGTGCCAGCAGCCAAGGACAACTACCAAATGAGCAGTTCTTC.

The chain couples TRBV27 to TRBJ2-5; 9 bases map to TRBD1. Per germline, CDR1 MNHEY and CDR2 SMNVEV (reference sequence). The CDR3 runs 16 residues. V was clipped by 4 bases and J by 5 bases; unmatched bases: 11. The CDR3 DNA reads as TGTGCCAGCAGTTCATGGAAGGGACAGGGAATTGAGACCCAGTACTTC. Translated, it gives CASSSWKGQGIETQYF.

The genes are TRBV28 and TRBJ1-4, with 7 bases identical to TRBD1. The CDR3 covers 15 residues. Per the germline V gene, CDR1 is MDHEN and CDR2 is SYDVKM. V trimming: 7 bases; J trimming: 6 bases; junction bases outside the gene matches: 11. The CDR3 nucleotides are TGTGCCAGCAAGCCTACCGGGACAGCCTATGAAAAACTGTTTTTT. Its translation: CASKPTGTAYEKLFF. Variable domain in full (rest from reference TRBV28 and TRBJ1-4): DVKVTQSSRYLVKRTGEKVFLECVQDMDHENMFWYRQDPGLGLRLIYFSYDVKMKEKGDIPEGYSVSREKKERFSLILESASTNQTSMYLCASKPTGTAYEKLFFGSGTQLSVL.

The chain employs TRBV7-2 and TRBJ1-5; no clear D. There are 13 residues in the CDR3. Trimming left V 11 bases short and J 5 bases short, with 16 bases between. CDR1 is SGHTA and CDR2 is FQGNSA in the germline V gene. DNA for the CDR3: TGTGCCGCCAGAAGGGAATGGTATCAGCCCCAGCATTTT. Protein product: CAARREWYQPQHF.